These 18 T cell receptor beta chains came from one sample sequenced in a study of T cell changes during pregnancy in multiple sclerosis. Clones were read by immunoSEQ multiplex PCR, and TCRdb kept only the in-frame ones, dropping some. Seen here are about 75,000 clones, around 92% observed once, and the top ten hold roughly 1%. Source: peripheral blood, taken in the first trimester of pregnancy. The source is a female donor in good health, enrolled as a control in a pregnancy study.

This chain connects TRBV19 to TRBJ1-2, with TRBD1 matching over 7 bases. Germline CDR1 reads LNHDA; CDR2 reads SQIVND (reference sequence). The CDR3 runs 17 residues. The V segment lost 1 base and the J segment 2 bases; nucleotides outside the gene matches: 10. The CDR3, as DNA: TGTGCCAGTAGTATAGGAGGAACAAGGGGGCGCAACTATGGCTACACCTTC. Its translation: CASSIGGTRGRNYGYTF.

The chain combines TRBV10-3 with TRBJ2-1; 8 nucleotides line up with TRBD2. Germline assignment: CDR1 ENHRY and CDR2 SYGVKD. V trimming: 3 bases; J trimming: 0 bases; junction bases outside the gene matches: 7. This CDR3 spans 17 amino acids. CDR3 protein: CAISDSGGGGSYNEQFF. For the CDR3, the DNA is TGTGCCATCAGTGATTCCGGGGGGGGAGGCTCCTACAATGAGCAGTTCTTC.

The genes are TRBV11-3 and TRBJ2-1; TRBD2 agrees at 11 bases. Germline V gene sequence: CDR1 SGHNT, CDR2 YENEEA. CDR3 length equals 15 residues. V shed 5 bases and J 4 bases; nucleotides not matched to a gene: 4. DNA of the CDR3: TGTGCCAGCAGCCCTAGCGGGAGGACTTACAATGAGCAGTTCTTC. Amino acid sequence: CASSPSGRTYNEQFF.

V is TRBV5-1 and J is TRBJ2-2; D is unresolved. The CDR3 has 15 amino acids. Germline CDR1 is SGHRS and CDR2 is YFSETQ. V lost 0 bases and J 1 base, leaving 7 bases between the germline ends. The CDR3 nucleotides read TGCGCCAGCAGCTTGGTCTCAGGGAACACCGGGGAGCTGTTTTTT. As protein: CASSLVSGNTGELFF.

The chain combines TRBV27 with TRBJ2-3, with TRBD1 identical over 8 bases. The CDR3 runs to 18 residues. In germline, CDR1 is MNHEY, CDR2 SMNVEV (reference sequence). Trimming took 6 bases from V and 0 from J; bases not matched to a gene: 14. The CDR3 loop reads CASRPPDRGTYSTDTQYF. For the CDR3, the DNA is TGTGCCAGCAGACCCCCAGACAGGGGTACCTATAGCACAGATACGCAGTATTTT.

This chain links TRBV7-6 with TRBJ2-7, with D maybe TRBD1 (6 bases). Germline CDR1 and CDR2: SGHVS and FNYEAQ. The V end lost 4 bases, the J end lost 0 bases, and 13 bases lay between the germline ends. The CDR3 has 15 amino acids. The CDR3 sequence: CASSSGPQGSYEQYF. The CDR3 DNA is TGTGCCAGCAGCTCAGGACCACAGGGCTCCTACGAGCAGTACTTC.

This chain joins TRBV11-2 and TRBJ1-1; D is possibly TRBD1 (5 bases). V was pared by 5 bases and J by 1 base, with 14 bases between. Germline V gene lookup returns CDR1 SGHAT and CDR2 FQNNGV. The CDR3 extends over 15 amino acids. The CDR3 region has the DNA TGTGCCAGCAGCCTAAGACAGTGGCGGAACACTGAAGCTTTCTTT. Protein sequence: CASSLRQWRNTEAFF.

The chain joins TRBV27 to TRBJ2-7, with D uncertain. The CDR3 contains 12 residues. Per the germline V gene, CDR1 is MNHEY and CDR2 is SMNVEV (reference sequence). Trimming stripped 3 bases from V and 3 bases from J, with 6 bases between. The CDR3 DNA sequence: TGTGCCAGCAGTTTCCCCGGCTACGAGCAGTACTTC. Protein product: CASSFPGYEQYF.

The J gene is TRBJ2-1, the V gene TRBV12-2; the table's D call TRBD1 went unverified against the DNA. TRBV12-2 is labeled a pseudogene. The CDR3 runs 16 residues. The CDR3 reads CASRHNEGDRVNEQFF. In DNA, the CDR3 is TGTGCAAGTCGCCACAATGAGGGGGACAGGGTAAATGAGCAGTTCTTC.

The rearrangement uses TRBV2 and TRBJ1-2, with D perhaps TRBD1 (6 bases). Germline lookup yields CDR1 SNHLY and CDR2 FYNNEI. V was cut by 4 bases and J by 3 bases, with 12 bases left in between. CDR3 length: 14 residues. The CDR3 DNA sequence: TGTGCCAGCAGTGGCGGGGGCGTCGACTATGGCTACACCTTC. As protein: CASSGGGVDYGYTF.

This clone was observed once. This chain uses TRBV4-3 with TRBJ1-1; D may be TRBD1 (6 bases). In germline, CDR1 is LGHNA, CDR2 YSLEER. The CDR3 has 14 amino acids. V lost 4 bases to trimming and J lost 3 bases, with 12 bases between them. CDR3 nucleotide sequence: TGCGCCAGCAGCCCGGGGGGGGGCTACACTGAAGCTTTCTTT. Encoded protein: CASSPGGGYTEAFF.

V is TRBV28 and J is TRBJ1-5, with unresolved D. V lost 4 bases and J lost 5, with 18 bases in between. In germline, CDR1 is MDHEN, CDR2 SYDVKM. The length of the CDR3 is 16 residues. The CDR3 is CASSSPLEIPHQPQHF. For the CDR3, the DNA is TGTGCCAGCAGTTCCCCATTGGAGATTCCCCATCAGCCCCAGCATTTT.

The rearrangement joins TRBV29-1 to TRBJ1-1; a possible D gene is TRBD1 (6 bases). The V end was cut by 6 bases, the J end by 4 bases, with 21 bases between. Germline values: CDR1 SQVTM, CDR2 ANQGSEA. The length of the CDR3 is 15 residues. The CDR3 spells CSVKGLQGSSTEAFF. In nucleotides, the CDR3 is TGCAGCGTCAAGGGCCTACAGGGTTCTAGCACTGAAGCTTTCTTT.

This clone was counted between two and nine times. The rearrangement joins TRBV27 to TRBJ1-4, with D tentatively TRBD1 (6 bases). The CDR3 loop spans 12 amino acids. Germline CDR1 is MNHEY and CDR2 is SMNVEV (reference sequence). The V end lost 2 bases, the J end lost 11 bases, and 9 bases lay between the germline ends. The CDR3 is CASSLSQGKLFF. CDR3 nucleotide sequence: TGTGCCAGCAGTTTAAGCCAGGGGAAACTGTTTTTT.

This chain connects TRBV19 to TRBJ1-1, with TRBD1 as a possible D gene (6 bases). The CDR3 runs to 13 residues. CDR1 is LNHDA and CDR2 is SQIVND in the germline V gene (reference sequence). Trimming pared 2 bases from V and 10 bases from J, leaving 14 bases between. CDR3 DNA: TGTGCCAGTAGTATATACGACAGGCCCCGAGCTTTCTTT. Its protein product is CASSIYDRPRAFF.

This chain uses TRBV19 with TRBJ2-3, with 7 bases matching TRBD2. From germline, CDR1 is LNHDA and CDR2 SQIVND (reference sequence). CDR3 length: 15 residues. V dropped 8 bases and J dropped 3; count of bases not matched to a gene: 11. In nucleotides, the CDR3 is TGTGCCAGTCAAGGACTAGTGTTGGGGACAGATACGCAGTATTTT. Translation: CASQGLVLGTDTQYF.

The chain couples TRBV7-2 to TRBJ2-5; D call uncertain. Germline V CDR1 and CDR2: SGHTA, FQGNSA. The germline V and J ends were trimmed by 5 bases and 5 bases, with 6 bases remaining between them. This CDR3 is built from 11 residues. CDR3 coding DNA: TGTGCCAGCAGCCAGATGGAGACCCAGTACTTC. This translates into CASSQMETQYF.

This chain uses TRBV7-9 with TRBJ2-5; tentative D call: TRBD2 (5 bases). From germline, CDR1 is SEHNR and CDR2 FQNEAQ (reference sequence). Trimming removed 2 bases at V and 5 bases at J, with 12 bases between. The CDR3 runs 14 residues. The CDR3 loop is CASSLLGRVETQYF. CDR3 DNA: TGTGCCAGCAGCTTACTCGGGCGGGTGGAGACCCAGTACTTC.